The 12 T cell receptor beta chains in this list originate from one sample, sequenced in a study of T-cell memory formation after mild COVID-19. TCRdb reprocessed the 5' RACE reads via MiXCR and lists one record per CDR3 protein. The data hold approximately 350,000 distinct CDR3 sequences, with 28% observed a single time. Material for sequencing was PBMCs or a T cell subset sorted from them (not recorded which). The receptors come from an adult woman who had mild COVID-19 (a few samples of this study predate the infection). Cell type and time point are not known.

The chain has TRBV24-1 and TRBJ2-2, with 7 bases matching TRBD1. The J segment lost 0 bases and the V segment lost 11 bases, leaving 8 bases of the junction unmatched. This CDR3 is 15 amino acids long. CDR1 KGHDR and CDR2 SFDVKD come from the germline V gene. This CDR3 reads CASRPGTANTGELFF. The CDR3 DNA follows: TGTGCCAGCAGACCCGGGACAGCGAACACCGGGGAGCTGTTTTTT.

The V and J genes are TRBV12-3 or TRBV12-4 and TRBJ1-2; 7 bases are shared with TRBD1. There are 15 residues in the CDR3. V was pared by 5 bases and J by 6 bases, with 12 bases of the junction left unmatched. CDR3 in amino acids: CASSPAGTAFNGYTF. CDR3 bases: TGTGCCAGCAGTCCCGCCGGGACAGCATTCAATGGCTACACCTTC.

This clonotype was seen only a few times. The chain carries TRBV21-1 and TRBJ1-6. TRBV21-1 is termed a pseudogene. The CDR3 totals 12 residues. The DNA for the CDR3 is TGTGCCAGCAGCCAGGGAGGTTCACCCCTCCACTTT. Protein product: CASSQGGSPLHF.

This clonotype has only a few counts. This chain connects TRBV2 to TRBJ2-1, with 13 nucleotides matching TRBD2. V gave up 6 bases and J gave up 8 bases; unmatched junction bases: 7. CDR1 and CDR2 (germline): SNHLY, FYNNEI. The CDR3 is made up of 15 amino acids. The CDR3 is CASRQTSGGWDEQFF. CDR3 in DNA: TGTGCCAGCAGGCAGACTAGCGGGGGGTGGGATGAGCAGTTCTTC.

CDR3 in amino acids: CASSQGRDSYNEQFF. CDR3 DNA sequence: TGCGCCAGCAGCCAAGGACGGGACAGTTACAATGAGCAGTTCTTC. The rearrangement links TRBV4-1 to TRBJ2-1; 7 bases align to TRBD1. The germline CDR1 and CDR2 sequences are MGHRA and YSYEKL. This CDR3 spans 15 amino acids. Losses at the gene ends were 1 base for V and 4 bases for J; bases not matched to a gene: 4.

V is TRBV12-3 or TRBV12-4 and J is TRBJ1-1, with a tentative D call TRBD1 (5 bases). Between the trimmed V and J ends, which lost 7 bases and 9 bases, there was a span of 12 bases. There are 11 residues in the CDR3. The CDR3 coding sequence is TGTGCCAGCACCCGGGGGTTACAAGCTTTCTTT. Translation: CASTRGLQAFF.

There are many counts of this clonotype. The chain links TRBV5-1 to TRBJ2-5; D is possibly TRBD1 (6 bases). V lost 0 bases to trimming and J lost 4 bases, with 16 bases between them. This CDR3 spans 16 amino acids. Germline CDR1 and CDR2: SGHRS and YFSETQ. CDR3 in amino acids: CASSLDGTSAAETQYF. The DNA for the CDR3 is TGCGCCAGCAGCTTGGACGGGACATCGGCGGCAGAGACCCAGTACTTC.

This clonotype was found a few times. The chain combines TRBV7-9 with TRBJ1-1, with a tentative D call TRBD1 (5 bases). CDR1 and CDR2 (germline): SEHNR, FQNEAQ (reference sequence). CDR3 length: 14 residues. V lost 5 bases to trimming and J lost 7 bases, with 17 bases between them. The DNA of the CDR3 is TGTGCCAGCAGCGATGGGACCCGGCCGGGTGAAGCTTTCTTT. Protein sequence: CASSDGTRPGEAFF.

V usage is TRBV5-6 and J usage is TRBJ1-1, with D unresolved. Trimming stripped 0 bases from V and 6 bases from J, with 6 bases between. CDR1 is SGHDT, CDR2 YYEEEE, per germline. CDR3 length: 12 residues. The CDR3 coding sequence is TGTGCCAGCAGCTTGGCCTTATCTGAAGCTTTCTTT. It translates to CASSLALSEAFF.

This clonotype was found many times. The chain employs TRBV7-6 and TRBJ2-7; a weak D match, TRBD2 (6 bases). The V gene lost 0 bases and the J gene lost 6 bases, with 15 bases spanning the gap. Germline V CDR1 and CDR2: SGHVS, FNYEAQ. The CDR3 runs to 15 residues. The CDR3 reads CASSLAEGPKSEQYF. The CDR3 DNA follows: TGTGCCAGCAGCTTAGCGGAGGGACCGAAGTCCGAGCAGTACTTC. Full variable domain (rest looked up from reference TRBV7-6 and TRBJ2-7): GAGVSQSPRYKVTKRGQDVALRCDPISGHVSLYWYRQALGQGPEFLTYFNYEAQQDKSGLPNDRFSAERPEGSISTLTIQRTEQRDSAMYRCASSLAEGPKSEQYFGPGTRLTVT.

Here the CDR3 reads CSVEVPGHPYEQYF. In DNA form, the CDR3 reads TGCAGCGTTGAAGTCCCGGGCCATCCCTACGAGCAGTACTTC. The chain employs TRBV29-1 and TRBJ2-7; no clear D gene. The CDR3 runs 14 residues. Germline CDR1 SQVTM, CDR2 ANQGSEA. Trimming shortened V by 1 base and J by 2 bases, and 12 bases separated the two germline ends.

The rearrangement links TRBV12-3 or TRBV12-4 to TRBJ2-5; D not resolved. The CDR3 spans 15 residues. The ends were cut back, 3 bases at V and 5 bases at J, with 16 bases in the middle. In DNA, the CDR3 is TGTGCCAGCAGTTTTCGTCGATGGGGTTGGGAGACCCAGTACTTC. Protein sequence: CASSFRRWGWETQYF.